The 30 T cell receptor beta chains listed next were all sequenced from one sample in a study of blood T cell repertoires in COVID-19 (dated by TCRdb to the early 2020s). Library method: the immunoSEQ multiplex PCR assay. TCRdb took over this immuneACCESS table, retaining in-frame rearrangements with V and J assigned. Such tables are incomplete; in checked studies, under half of the missing clones stem from an unresolved V gene, and the remainder is unexplained. Within this sample are 250,000 to 350,000 clones, with about 89% of them counted one time only. The top ten clonotypes cover approximately 7.8% of the sample. Sequenced sample: peripheral blood. These receptors all come from a woman aged 45-65 years who had recovered from COVID-19.

V usage is TRBV6-6 and J usage is TRBJ1-1; possible D gene TRBD1, 6 bases. The CDR3 is 16 amino acids. Looked up from germline, CDR1 is MNHNY and CDR2 is SVGAGI (reference sequence). Trimming cost V 7 bases and J 3 bases, with 21 bases left between them. DNA for the CDR3: TGTGCCAGCACCATTCCGGACAGTTATTCCGACACTGAAGCTTTCTTT. It encodes CASTIPDSYSDTEAFF.

This clone was recorded once. The rearrangement uses TRBV5-1 and TRBJ2-3, with D tentatively TRBD1 (6 bases). In germline, CDR1 is SGHRS, CDR2 YFSETQ. Trimming cost V 4 bases and J 1 base, with 16 bases left between them. CDR3 length equals 16 residues. CDR3 sequence reads: CASSVATGLGTDTQYF. DNA of the CDR3: TGCGCCAGCAGCGTAGCCACAGGGCTGGGCACAGATACGCAGTATTTT.

This rearrangement joins TRBV19 to TRBJ1-5; the D is unclear. CDR1 LNHDA and CDR2 SQIVND come from the germline V gene (reference sequence). V was cut by 1 base and J by 4 bases, with 14 bases left in between. This CDR3 spans 16 amino acids. In nucleotides, the CDR3 is TGTGCCAGTAGTATAGTTGACGGCTACAGTAATCAGCCCCAGCATTTT. Translating it yields CASSIVDGYSNQPQHF.

The chain recombines TRBV6-5 with TRBJ1-2; D may be TRBD1 (5 bases). The CDR3 length is 13 residues. Between the trimmed V and J ends, which lost 7 bases and 4 bases, there was a span of 13 bases. Germline lookup yields CDR1 MNHEY and CDR2 SVGAGI. CDR3 sequence reads: CASTTRGSYGYTF. DNA of the CDR3: TGTGCCAGCACCACGCGGGGGTCCTATGGCTACACCTTC.

The V gene is TRBV9, the J gene TRBJ2-3, with no clear D. The CDR3 runs 14 residues. Germline-derived CDR1 and CDR2 are SGDLS and YYNGEE. Trimming removed 0 bases from V and 2 bases from J, with 7 bases in between. CDR3 in DNA: TGTGCCAGCAGCGTAGACAGTTTCACAGATACGCAGTATTTT. Encoded protein: CASSVDSFTDTQYF.

The V gene is TRBV6-2 or TRBV6-3, the J gene TRBJ1-2, with D possibly being TRBD1 (6 bases). Germline V lookup: CDR1 MNHEY, CDR2 SVGEGT. V was shortened by 5 bases and J by 6 bases, with 22 bases between the two germline ends. This CDR3 has 16 amino acids. The CDR3 coding sequence is TGTGCCAGCAGTCGAAACCCCGACAGGACCATGGATGGCTACACCTTC. Its protein is CASSRNPDRTMDGYTF.

The chain carries TRBV30 and TRBJ2-2; D ambiguous. The CDR3 runs 14 residues. V shed 2 bases and J shed 0 bases, with 7 bases lying between them. Germline V gene lookup returns CDR1 GTSNPN and CDR2 SVGIG (reference sequence). The CDR3 here is CAWSFNTNTGELFF. DNA of the CDR3: TGTGCCTGGAGTTTTAACACGAACACCGGGGAGCTGTTTTTT.

The rearrangement joins TRBV12-3 or TRBV12-4 to TRBJ1-6, with 8 bases matching TRBD1. The CDR3 is made up of 13 amino acids. Trimming removed 6 bases from V and 8 bases from J; junction bases left unmatched: 3. The CDR3 nucleotides are TGTGCCAGCAGATCGACAGGGGATTCACCCCTCCACTTT. As protein: CASRSTGDSPLHF.

This chain connects TRBV5-1 to TRBJ2-2; 10 positions match TRBD1. The CDR3 runs 15 residues. From germline, CDR1 is SGHRS and CDR2 YFSETQ. J gave up 7 bases and V 4 bases, and 7 bases lay outside the gene matches. CDR3: CASSDTGTGVGELFF. Written as DNA, the CDR3 is TGCGCCAGCAGCGATACCGGGACAGGGGTCGGGGAGCTGTTTTTT.

The chain combines TRBV19 with TRBJ2-2; perhaps TRBD1 as D (6 bases). The germline V and J ends were trimmed by 9 bases and 2 bases, with 16 bases remaining between them. The germline V gene encodes CDR1 LNHDA and CDR2 SQIVND (reference sequence). The CDR3 totals 15 residues. CDR3 sequence: CASYREIENTGELFF. The CDR3 region has the DNA TGTGCCAGCTACAGGGAAATTGAAAACACCGGGGAGCTGTTTTTT.

The V and J genes are TRBV18 and TRBJ1-1; D not resolved. The V gene's germline CDR1 is KGHSH and CDR2 LQKENI. There are 15 residues in the CDR3. V was clipped by 3 bases and J by 2 bases, with 13 bases between them. CDR3 DNA sequence: TGTGCCAGCTCACCGTTTGAGGTCCTAAACACTGAAGCTTTCTTT. It codes for CASSPFEVLNTEAFF.

The J gene is TRBJ2-1, the V gene TRBV4-3, with D perhaps TRBD1 (6 bases). The CDR3 is made up of 16 amino acids. V lost 0 bases and J 2 bases, leaving 11 bases between the germline ends. Germline values: CDR1 LGHNA, CDR2 YSLEER. CDR3 sequence (DNA): TGCGCCAGCAGCCAAGAAGACAGGCCGACCTACAATGAGCAGTTCTTC. It yields the protein CASSQEDRPTYNEQFF.

This sequence joins TRBV5-6 and TRBJ2-7; 10 nucleotides agree with TRBD1. Germline assignment: CDR1 SGHDT and CDR2 YYEEEE. Unmatched junction bases numbered 7, after V lost 3 bases and J lost 4 bases. The CDR3 extends over 15 amino acids. CDR3 region: CASSSGTGVFYEQYF. The DNA for the CDR3 is TGTGCCAGCAGCTCCGGGACAGGGGTTTTTTACGAGCAGTACTTC.

This clone was observed a handful of times. This chain uses TRBV6-5 with TRBJ1-5; D not resolved. V was pared by 2 bases and J by 3 bases, with 11 bases between. Germline CDR1 reads MNHEY; CDR2 reads SVGAGI. The CDR3 sequence is 15 residues long. The CDR3 DNA reads TGTGCCAGCAGTTACGATGGAGGGCCCAATCAGCCCCAGCATTTT. Translating gives CASSYDGGPNQPQHF.

This chain uses TRBV5-4 with TRBJ2-2, with D maybe TRBD1 (6 bases). V lost 0 bases and J lost 4, with 7 bases in between. The length of the CDR3 is 14 residues. CDR1 and CDR2 from the germline V gene are SGHNT and YYREEE (reference sequence). The CDR3 DNA follows: TGTGCCAGCAGCTTGGTGGGGGCCACCGGGGAGCTGTTTTTT. Protein product: CASSLVGATGELFF.

CDR3 nucleotide sequence: TGTGCCAGAAGCCCTGGCGGACAGACCTCCTACAATGAGCAGTTCTTC. This sequence encodes CARSPGGQTSYNEQFF. This chain connects TRBV5-3 to TRBJ2-1; D is perhaps TRBD1 (6 bases). TRBV5-3 is classed as an ORF, of uncertain function. The CDR3 is 16 residues long. The V end lost 4 bases, the J end lost 0 bases, and 14 bases lay between the germline ends.

J is TRBJ1-4 and V is TRBV15, with TRBD1 as a possible D gene (5 bases). CDR1 is LNHNV, CDR2 YYDKDF, per germline (reference sequence). The CDR3 length is 13 residues. Trimming shortened V by 1 base and J by 7 bases, and 7 bases separated the two germline ends. The DNA of the CDR3 is TGTGCCACCAGCAGAGGGCAGGGTGAAAAACTGTTTTTT. Amino acid sequence: CATSRGQGEKLFF.

CDR3 nucleotide sequence: TGTGCCACCAGCAGGGGAGGAGATACGCAGTATTTT. Its translation is CATSRGGDTQYF. J is TRBJ2-3 and V is TRBV15; D perhaps matches TRBD2 (6 bases). V shed 3 bases and J shed 5 bases, with 6 bases lying between them. CDR1 and CDR2 (germline): LNHNV, YYDKDF (reference sequence). The CDR3 has 12 amino acids.

The chain couples TRBV19 to TRBJ1-5; D possibly corresponds to TRBD1 (6 bases). The germline CDR1 and CDR2 sequences are LNHDA and SQIVND (reference sequence). Between the trimmed V and J ends, which lost 8 bases and 0 bases, there was a span of 17 bases. CDR3 length: 16 residues. CDR3 loop: CASDMGTPYSNQPQHF. CDR3 bases: TGTGCCAGTGACATGGGGACACCTTATAGCAATCAGCCCCAGCATTTT.

The chain employs TRBV3-1 (or the pseudogene TRBV3-2) and TRBJ2-7, with 7 bases lining up with TRBD1. Trimming cost V 8 bases and J 3 bases; bases outside gene matches: 1. The CDR3 has 11 amino acids. CDR1 and CDR2 (germline): LGHDT, YNNKEL (reference sequence). Here the CDR3 DNA reads TGTGCCAGCCGGGACAGCTACGAGCAGTACTTC. The encoded protein is CASRDSYEQYF.

The CDR3 bases are TGTGCCAGCAGTGAAGTGTGGAGCCCGACCGGGTCACCCCTCCACTTT. It yields the protein CASSEVWSPTGSPLHF. V is TRBV6-1 and J is TRBJ1-6; D gene uncertain. Trimming took 1 base from V and 10 from J, leaving 17 bases between them. This CDR3 comprises 16 residues. Per germline, CDR1 MNHNS and CDR2 SASEGT.

Written as DNA, the CDR3 is TGTGCCAGCAGCGTAGAGCCAGCGGGAGCGGATACGCAGTATTTT. Its translation: CASSVEPAGADTQYF. This chain links TRBV9 with TRBJ2-3; 8 bases match TRBD2. The junction had 6 bases not matched to a gene; V was cut back by 0 bases and J by 6 bases. The CDR3 totals 15 residues. Germline assignment: CDR1 SGDLS and CDR2 YYNGEE.

This chain joins TRBV5-1 and TRBJ1-6; D is unresolved. The CDR3 spans 14 residues. Germline V gives CDR1 SGHRS, CDR2 YFSETQ. V dropped 0 bases and J dropped 4 bases, with 5 bases sitting between them. This chain's CDR3 is CASSLERYNSPLHF. The CDR3 DNA is TGCGCCAGCAGCTTGGAACGGTATAATTCACCCCTCCACTTT.

V and J are TRBV30 and TRBJ2-1, with TRBD1 as a possible D gene (6 bases). The CDR3 sequence is 12 residues long. CDR1 and CDR2 from the germline V gene are GTSNPN and SVGIG (reference sequence). V gave up 8 bases and J gave up 4 bases, with 12 bases separating them. The CDR3 region is CAGGTGYNEQFF. In DNA, the CDR3 is TGTGCCGGGGGAACAGGGTACAATGAGCAGTTCTTC.

The gene calls are TRBV12-3 or TRBV12-4 and TRBJ2-3; the D gene is possibly TRBD1 (6 bases). Deletions cut 6 bases from V and 2 bases from J, with 9 bases between. The CDR3 runs 13 residues. CDR3 sequence: CASSGQLTDTQYF. DNA for the CDR3: TGTGCCAGCAGCGGACAGCTCACAGATACGCAGTATTTT.

The gene calls are TRBV3-1 (or the pseudogene TRBV3-2) and TRBJ2-2, with TRBD2 matching over 10 bases. The CDR3 is 15 residues long. Losses at the gene ends were 4 bases for V and 7 bases for J; bases not matched to a gene: 6. Per the germline V gene, CDR1 is LGHDT and CDR2 is YNNKEL (reference sequence). The DNA of the CDR3 is TGTGCCAGCAGCCGTCGGACTAGCGGAGGCGGGGAGCTGTTTTTT. This translates into CASSRRTSGGGELFF.

V usage is TRBV6-5 and J usage is TRBJ1-3; a possible D gene is TRBD1 (5 bases). CDR1 is MNHEY, CDR2 SVGAGI, per germline. V was trimmed by 11 bases and J by 0 bases, leaving 17 bases between them. The CDR3 covers 15 residues. CDR3 in DNA: TGTGCCGGCGGGAGCAGGGTTCCCTCTGGAAACACCATATATTTT. Translation gives CAGGSRVPSGNTIYF.

This clone was observed once. This chain links TRBV4-3 with TRBJ2-3; 8 positions agree with TRBD2. This CDR3 has 17 amino acids. Germline lookup yields CDR1 LGHNA and CDR2 YSLEER. Trimming removed 0 bases from V and 5 bases from J; junction bases left unmatched: 10. As DNA, the CDR3 is TGCGCCAGCAGCCAAGAGTCGGGAGGGCCGTCAGGAGATACGCAGTATTTT. It codes for CASSQESGGPSGDTQYF.

The V and J genes are TRBV4-1 and TRBJ2-7; 9 positions agree with TRBD2. The CDR3 is 14 amino acids. Germline V lookup: CDR1 MGHRA, CDR2 YSYEKL. V shed 5 bases, J shed 6 bases, and the junction held 8 bases outside the gene matches. The CDR3 DNA sequence: TGCGCCAGCAGCAACCGACTAGCGGAACGCGAGCAGTACTTC. This translates into CASSNRLAEREQYF.

The J gene is TRBJ1-2, the V gene TRBV12-3 or TRBV12-4; D gene ambiguous. V dropped 2 bases and J dropped 7 bases, with 8 bases sitting between them. The CDR3 runs to 12 residues. The DNA of the CDR3 is TGTGCCAGCAGTTTACGACGAGGTGGCTACACCTTC. Protein product: CASSLRRGGYTF.